This T cell receptor (beta chain) was recorded in a study of T cell responses to AZD1222 COVID-19 vaccine. Study results and caveats: An increase in Spike-specific TCR breadth and depth was observed after two AZD1222 doses. Among the donors, most were white British and more were female, and clonal diversity was possibly underestimated. In the spike-specific TCR repertoire, nearly half reportedly target unmutated variant regions. At 160-218 and 743-854, vaccine-associated CD4 TCRs were dominant, and they spanned spike.

As for this clone: What it recognizes is unknown.

Per the germline V gene, CDR1 is SGHAT and CDR2 is FQNNGV. There are 17 residues in the CDR3. Trimming shortened V by 0 bases and J by 0 bases, and 13 bases separated the two germline ends. The table came from immunoSEQ multiplex PCR; TCRdb's copy has only in-frame clones and leaves some out. The sample consists of 80,000 to 100,000 clones, around 88% of them appearing once. Source: peripheral blood, taken 28 days after the second AZD1222 dose. This clonotype was obtained from an adult who received the AZD1222 COVID-19 vaccine. The genes are TRBV11-2 and TRBJ2-3, with D maybe TRBD1 (6 bases). The DNA for the CDR3 is TGTGCCAGCAGCTTAGAAGGGGGAGCGACGAGCACAGATACGCAGTATTTT. Translated: CASSLEGGATSTDTQYF.